This is a list of T cell receptor beta chains from one sample in a study of T cells after posttransplantation cyclophosphamide. Profiled with immunoSEQ multiplex PCR; TCRdb holds only in-frame clones, not every one. The sample has some 5,000 clones; around 80% are singletons. The sequences come from PBMCs, collected after allogeneic stem cell transplant with posttransplant cyclophosphamide. All receptors come from a male patient in his fifties who received an allogeneic stem cell transplant from a related donor and was CMV-positive. A share of the T cells may be of graft donor origin. The conserved cysteine and the conserved F or W are not part of the CDR3 here. Fields, in order: V gene, CDR3 protein.

>TRBV14
ASSPQGSPRYEQY
>TRBV7-9
ASSSRVLRGYGYT
>TRBV30
AWSPGTGGFFNSPLH
>TRBV9
ASSPGGPGTGELF
>TRBV18
ASSPEAGPSNEQF
>TRBV18
ASSPPSGQRSYNEQF
>TRBV7-9
ASGRPRAGETQY
>TRBV5-1
ASRALPGGAGETQY
>TRBV6-5
ASSYSTGVSQETQY
>TRBV30
AWSDTPGNGYT
>TRBV5-6
ASSLAGVDTQY
>TRBV12-2
ASRLVIHSGLNSYNEQF
>TRBV15
ATSRRGQGYQPQH
>TRBV7-8
ASSLVPGQGREQY
>TRBV30
AWSRQHNEQF
>TRBV7-9
ASTSGSYGGEQF
>TRBV20-1
SATATYEQY
>TRBV30
ACSFVEQY
>TRBV19
ASSMGLAGYTYNEQF
>TRBV7-6
ASSLARGLSETQY
>TRBV11-1
ASSLDRADYGYT
>TRBV21-1
ASRQVSANTGELF
>TRBV29-1
SARDAAVY
>TRBV29-1
SVEGEATYEQY
>TRBV9
ASSQGAGYTDTQY
>TRBV15
ATSMYGRGSYEQY
>TRBV11-3
ASSLRGYEQY
>TRBV6-1
ASSEEHYSNQPQH
>TRBV18
ASLLAGSTGELF
>TRBV5-4
ASSSGQTGSPLH
>TRBV9
ASSGGWGYT
>TRBV11-3
ASNLGGLYGNQPQH
>TRBV29-1
SVAGTGVPSYNEQF
>TRBV2
ASSENSGVNEKLF
>TRBV5-4
ASSFRDLGYT
>TRBV7-9
ASSREFGRPNEKLF
>TRBV7-9
ASSVGQDTGELF
>TRBV7-7
ASSPGTSGYNEQF
>TRBV29-1
SVDSGSLT
>TRBV27
ASSASAHNEQF
>TRBV9
ASSVVAGGREQY
>TRBV19
ASSMQAGGVTGELF
>TRBV10-3
AIGRLAGVDNEQF
>TRBV4-1
ASSHSSAANEKLF
>TRBV2
ATDGTSANTGELF